A single sample is the source of the 17 T cell receptor beta chains below, sequenced in a study of T cell responses to AZD1222 COVID-19 vaccine. The data were produced by immunoSEQ multiplex PCR, yet TCRdb's version contains in-frame clones alone and is incomplete. Of 120,000 to 150,000 clones listed, approximately 91% are singletons. Sequenced here: peripheral blood, sampled 28 days after the second AZD1222 dose. These receptors all come from an adult who received the AZD1222 COVID-19 vaccine.

The chain is built from TRBV11-2 and TRBJ2-2, with D perhaps given as TRBD1 or TRBD2 (5 bases each). V shed 3 bases and J shed 2 bases, with 13 bases lying between them. The germline V gene has CDR1 SGHAT and CDR2 FQNNGV. The CDR3 runs to 16 residues. The CDR3 nucleotides are TGTGCCAGCAGCTTCGGGGACGGACCTAACACCGGGGAGCTGTTTTTT. It specifies CASSFGDGPNTGELFF.

The V gene is TRBV5-4, the J gene TRBJ1-6, with 8 bases fitting TRBD1. The ends lost 4 bases at V and 3 bases at J; junction bases unmatched: 9. The germline V gene encodes CDR1 SGHNT and CDR2 YYREEE (reference sequence). This CDR3 contains 17 residues. The CDR3 DNA reads TGTGCCAGCAGCCGAAAGCTGACAGGGGACTATAATTCACCCCTCCACTTT. Translating it yields CASSRKLTGDYNSPLHF.

The rearrangement joins TRBV7-9 to TRBJ1-5, with a possible D match to TRBD1 (5 bases). Between the trimmed V and J ends, which lost 3 bases and 4 bases, there was a span of 10 bases. In germline, CDR1 is SEHNR, CDR2 FQNEAQ (reference sequence). CDR3 size: 14 residues. CDR3 amino acids: CASSLSTENQPQHF. Here the CDR3 DNA reads TGTGCCAGCAGCTTGTCGACAGAAAATCAGCCCCAGCATTTT.

This chain joins TRBV11-3 and TRBJ2-2; possible D gene TRBD1, 6 bases. Germline loops: CDR1 SGHNT, CDR2 YENEEA. The V end was cut by 0 bases, the J end by 0 bases, with 8 bases between. CDR3 length equals 16 residues. The CDR3 region has the DNA TGTGCCAGCAGCTTAGATACAGGGCCGAACACCGGGGAGCTGTTTTTT. This encodes CASSLDTGPNTGELFF.

The chain uses TRBV15 and TRBJ1-1; D uncertain. Germline CDR1 reads LNHNV; CDR2 reads YYDKDF (reference sequence). The CDR3 runs to 14 residues. V lost 1 base, J lost 5 bases, and 11 bases lay in between. The CDR3 bases are TGTGCCACCAGCAGAGTAGTGGCGGATACTGAAGCTTTCTTT. Protein product: CATSRVVADTEAFF.

This chain connects TRBV10-3 to TRBJ1-1; 8 bases line up with TRBD1. The CDR3 length is 16 residues. Germline CDR1 is ENHRY and CDR2 is SYGVKD. V shed 0 bases, J shed 5 bases, and the junction held 8 bases outside the gene matches. The CDR3, as DNA: TGTGCCATCAGTGAGTCAGGAGACAGGGGCTATACTGAAGCTTTCTTT. It encodes CAISESGDRGYTEAFF.

This clone was recorded only once. This CDR3 reads CASSPRDRGRLAFF. The CDR3 DNA is TGTGCCAGTAGTCCCCGGGACAGGGGGCGTTTGGCTTTCTTT. The chain uses TRBV19 and TRBJ1-1, with 12 bases identical to TRBD1. Germline-derived CDR1 and CDR2 are LNHDA and SQIVND (reference sequence). There are 14 residues in the CDR3. The ends lost 5 bases at V and 11 bases at J; junction bases unmatched: 9.

The J gene is TRBJ2-2, the V gene TRBV18; 7 bases match TRBD1. V was pared by 3 bases and J by 0 bases, with 1 base of the junction left unmatched. CDR1 is KGHSH, CDR2 LQKENI, per germline. The CDR3 has 15 amino acids. CDR3 sequence (DNA): TGTGCCAGCTCACCTCAGGGGGCGAACACCGGGGAGCTGTTTTTT. This sequence encodes CASSPQGANTGELFF.

This chain joins TRBV2 and TRBJ1-6, with D perhaps TRBD1 (5 bases). Germline lookup yields CDR1 SNHLY and CDR2 FYNNEI. The V and J ends lost 6 bases and 6 bases respectively, with 9 bases between them. The CDR3 loop spans 13 amino acids. DNA of the CDR3: TGTGCCAGCAGGGGGGAGCGTAATTCACCCCTCCACTTT. Encoded protein: CASRGERNSPLHF.

This rearrangement joins TRBV5-1 to TRBJ2-2, with D hard to call. The CDR3 consists of 15 residues. Per germline, CDR1 SGHRS and CDR2 YFSETQ. Trimming removed 1 base at V and 5 bases at J, with 12 bases between. CDR3 amino acids: CASSLSYVGTGELFF. For the CDR3, the DNA is TGCGCCAGCAGCTTGTCCTACGTGGGGACCGGGGAGCTGTTTTTT.

V usage is TRBV18 and J usage is TRBJ1-1; TRBD1 agrees at 9 bases. CDR3 length: 15 amino acids. The V gene's germline CDR1 is KGHSH and CDR2 LQKENI. The J segment lost 10 bases and the V segment lost 3 bases, leaving 12 bases of the junction unmatched. The CDR3 protein is CASSPNPGQGQSAFF. The CDR3 DNA follows: TGTGCCAGCTCACCCAACCCCGGACAGGGGCAGTCAGCTTTCTTT.

This chain joins TRBV12-3 or TRBV12-4 and TRBJ1-5, with 9 positions matching TRBD1. Trimming cost V 5 bases and J 6 bases; bases outside gene matches: 2. This CDR3 has 13 residues. The CDR3 region is CASSGTGTQPQHF. DNA for the CDR3: TGTGCCAGCAGTGGGACAGGGACTCAGCCCCAGCATTTT.

The gene calls are TRBV7-9 and TRBJ1-6; no reliable D call. Germline assignment: CDR1 SEHNR and CDR2 FQNEAQ (reference sequence). The CDR3 extends over 12 amino acids. Trimming took 2 bases from V and 12 from J, leaving 8 bases between them. CDR3 residues: CASSLTKGPLHF. DNA for the CDR3: TGTGCCAGCAGCTTAACGAAAGGACCCCTCCACTTT.

V and J are TRBV18 and TRBJ2-4; D unresolved. The CDR3 runs 15 residues. V was trimmed by 3 bases and J by 1 base, leaving 10 bases between them. Germline loops: CDR1 KGHSH, CDR2 LQKENI. This chain's CDR3 is CASSPPGWAKNIQYF. CDR3 nucleotides: TGTGCCAGCTCACCTCCGGGTTGGGCCAAAAACATTCAGTACTTC.

This chain links TRBV9 with TRBJ1-4, with 10 bases fitting TRBD1. V lost 4 bases to trimming and J lost 5 bases; unmatched junction nucleotides: 5. CDR3 length: 15 amino acids. Germline CDR1 and CDR2: SGDLS and YYNGEE. CDR3 DNA: TGTGCCAGCAGCATTGACAGGGGGCCAAATGAAAAACTGTTTTTT. This sequence encodes CASSIDRGPNEKLFF.

The genes are TRBV30 and TRBJ1-3; unclear D gene. The CDR3 length is 17 residues. Germline values: CDR1 GTSNPN, CDR2 SVGIG (reference sequence). V was trimmed by 0 bases and J by 9 bases, leaving 24 bases between them. CDR3 in DNA: TGTGCCTGGAGTGTATTAACCGTACTAGGGAAGGTGGGCACCATATATTTT. Encoded protein: CAWSVLTVLGKVGTIYF.

The rearrangement links TRBV6-5 to TRBJ1-2; 8 bases match TRBD1. The junction had 8 bases not matched to a gene; V was cut back by 6 bases and J by 2 bases. Germline V lookup: CDR1 MNHEY, CDR2 SVGAGI. This CDR3 is 15 amino acids long. The DNA of the CDR3 is TGTGCCAGCAGCGGACAGGGCCTCTTAAACTATGGCTACACCTTC. The encoded protein is CASSGQGLLNYGYTF.